Shown below are 8 T cell receptor beta chains from a single sample sequenced in a study of T cells after yellow fever vaccination. MiXCR, run by TCRdb on the 5' RACE reads, gives a single entry per CDR3 protein. In the table there are over 110,000 distinct CDR3 sequences, around 7.7% of which are singletons. The sequencing used CD4+ T cells sorted from PBMCs, collected 5 days after the yellow fever booster vaccination. Every receptor here comes from a man aged 25-45 years who received the YFV17D yellow fever vaccine.

This clonotype was picked up many times. V is TRBV3-1 and J is TRBJ2-2; D is uncertain. The CDR3 length is 13 residues. Trimming pared 3 bases from V and 4 bases from J, leaving 6 bases between. CDR1 and CDR2 (germline): LGHDT, YNNKEL (reference sequence). Here the CDR3 DNA reads TGTGCCAGCAGCCATAGAGCCACCGGGGAGCTGTTTTTT. Translation: CASSHRATGELFF.

With respect to this clonotype: A much larger clone lies a single base off, so this may be a read error. This chain links TRBV15 with TRBJ2-2; D is ambiguous. The CDR3 runs to 15 residues. Germline values: CDR1 LNHNV, CDR2 YYDKDF (reference sequence). V lost 3 bases to trimming and J lost 2 bases, with 10 bases between them. The CDR3 loop is CATSSGPGNTGELFF. CDR3 DNA: TGTGCCACCAGCAGCGGTCCCGGCAACACCGGGGAGCTGTTTTTT. Variable domain in full (rest from reference TRBV15 and TRBJ2-2): DAMVIQNPRYQVTQFGKPVTLSCSQTLNHNVMYWYQQKSSQAPKLLFHYYDKDFNNEADTPDNFQSRRPNTSFCFLDIRSPGLGDTAMYLCATSSGPGNTGELFFGEGSRLTVL.

Many counts were recorded for this clonotype. This chain uses TRBV5-1 with TRBJ2-7; D ambiguous. The CDR3 has 12 amino acids. Germline lookup yields CDR1 SGHRS and CDR2 YFSETQ. Trimming removed 2 bases at V and 6 bases at J, with 9 bases between. The DNA of the CDR3 is TGCGCCAGCAGCTTCTATAGAGTCGAGCAGTACTTC. Protein: CASSFYRVEQYF.

Ten or more counts support this clonotype. The V and J genes are TRBV7-2 and TRBJ2-3; D ambiguous. This CDR3 is 14 amino acids long. Per the germline V gene, CDR1 is SGHTA and CDR2 is FQGNSA. The ends were cut back, 3 bases at V and 4 bases at J, with 11 bases in the middle. The CDR3 DNA reads as TGTGCCAGCAGCTTGTCAAGGGTTCCAGATACGCAGTATTTT. Its protein is CASSLSRVPDTQYF.

This clonotype was recorded a few times. This chain links TRBV7-8 with TRBJ2-7; unclear D gene. This CDR3 has 15 residues. The V end was cut by 1 base, the J end by 3 bases, with 13 bases between. Germline V gene sequence: CDR1 SGHVS, CDR2 FQNEAQ. Here the CDR3 reads CASSLEFGQFYEQYF. The CDR3 DNA reads as TGTGCCAGCAGCTTAGAATTCGGCCAGTTCTACGAGCAGTACTTC.

This clonotype was counted only a few times. This chain connects TRBV20-1 to TRBJ2-2, with D hard to call. The CDR3 totals 14 residues. The germline V and J ends were trimmed by 3 bases and 2 bases, with 10 bases remaining between them. Germline CDR1 DFQATT, CDR2 SNEGSKA (reference sequence). The CDR3 coding sequence is TGCAGTGCTAGGGGCAGGCCTAACACCGGGGAGCTGTTTTTT. This gives the protein CSARGRPNTGELFF.

There are many counts of this clonotype. The CDR3 region has the DNA TGTGCCAGCAGCTTAGGGATAGCGGGAGGGGAAGATACGCAGTATTTT. As protein: CASSLGIAGGEDTQYF. The chain combines TRBV7-2 with TRBJ2-3; 11 bases are shared with TRBD2. J gave up 5 bases and V 1 base, and 5 bases lay outside the gene matches. The CDR3 is 16 amino acids. Germline V gene data show CDR1 as SGHTA and CDR2 as FQGNSA.

This clonotype was detected ten times or more. V usage is TRBV7-9 and J usage is TRBJ2-7, with D possibly called TRBD1 or TRBD2 (5 bases each). The CDR3 has 14 residues. Germline values: CDR1 SEHNR, CDR2 FQNEAQ (reference sequence). Between the trimmed V and J ends, which lost 5 bases and 1 base, there was a span of 12 bases. CDR3 bases: TGTGCCAGCAGCCGAGGGGACGGTTCCTACGAGCAGTACTTC. Amino acids: CASSRGDGSYEQYF.